This T cell receptor (beta chain) appears in the sequencing data of a study of blood T cells in healthy people across ages (dated by TCRdb to 2013 to 2016). Some background on the complete study: Template switching captured roughly one uniquely barcoded TCR beta cDNA molecule per two T cells in model experiments. Age-related changes in TCR beta repertoire diversity were measured in the study by deep sequencing normalized with unique cDNA molecular identifiers. The donors were split into four age groups: young (average around 17 years), middle-aged (about 40), aged (approximately 60) and long-lived (about 82). To avoid experimental bias, donors of different ages were distributed randomly across sequencing lanes. Two additional independent replicas of 1 million unique cDNA reads from the same blood draw were analyzed for two donors (one aged 18 to 29 and one aged 80 or older).

The donors were about 40 Caucasian individuals from Russia, aged 6 to 90 years, who were systemically healthy. Each donor gave around 9.8 milliliters of peripheral blood, collected into EDTA-treated Vacutainer tubes. Ficoll-Paque density-gradient centrifugation was used to isolate PBMCs, with at least 7 million per sample. Total RNA was extracted from PBMCs with Trizol reagent, with at least 6 micrograms obtained per sample. The percentages of naive CD45RAhigh/CD27high T cells were determined by flow cytometry on a PBMC aliquot from every donor. Study-wide findings and limitations: Donor CMV infection status was unknown, potentially confounding age-related changes in expanded clonotypes. Observed TCR beta diversity per million T cells fell roughly linearly with age, and a significant reduction was already apparent by age roughly 40. Since profiling was done on bulk unsorted PBMCs, naive and antigen-experienced compartments could not be conclusively compared. Observed TCR beta diversity correlated strongly with the percentage of naive T cells measured by flow cytometry. The long-lived group showed more naive CD4+ T cells, fewer expanded clones and increased TCR diversity than the aged group, suggesting age selection. Estimates of total diversity based on one million sequenced T cells were considered lower bounds and underestimates.

CDR1 SGHRS and CDR2 YFSETQ were looked up in the germline V gene. Including cysteine and phenylalanine, the CDR3 has 15 amino acids. Only the CDR3 DNA is retained, 45 bases long and in frame from the first base. On this clonotype: Its antigen remains undetermined. A junction boundary mismatches the germline segment, possibly from a read error.

Libraries were constructed by 5' RACE. Sequenced using an Illumina HiSeq 2500. A second PCR of roughly 7 to 12 cycles was run with a J-beta primer mix and a sample-barcoded 5' primer. A unique molecular identifier was introduced onto each TCR beta cDNA molecule by a template-switch 5' adaptor carrying 12 random nucleotides. At least 2.5 million CDR3-containing paired-end reads were obtained from each sample. The Mint cDNA synthesis kit, primed by a TRBC-specific oligonucleotide, was used to synthesize first-strand cDNA from all RNA. Following uracil-DNA glycosylase treatment, a first 18-cycle PCR with universal primers M1SS and BC2_uni_R was performed on all cDNA. As for the original processing: For normalization, 1 million high-quality reads, each with a distinct molecular identifier, were randomly selected from each sample. Reads sharing molecular identifiers were discarded rather than binned into consensus sequences. CDR3 identification, clonotype clustering and error correction used MiTCR with a Q25 quality threshold and the strictest error-elimination algorithm. A nonparametric unseen species model using Euler transformation provided a lower-bound estimate of total TCR beta diversity. TCRdb ran its own pipeline on the public reads, namely fastp trimming at Q25 and MiXCR clone calling, and kept in-frame beta chains. Records with the same CDR3 protein are collapsed into one entry carrying the most frequent genes and DNA. TCRdb, not the authors, supplied the V and J calls. The sample yields some 1 million distinct CDR3 sequences; less than 50% were counted once. 15% to 20% of the sample is in the top ten clones.

The sequenced sample was blood. The rearranged chain carries TRBV5-1 and TRBJ2-7, and the D gene may be TRBD1, 5 bases matching. This clonotype was sampled from a woman aged 60-75 years in good health. The CDR3 protein sequence reads: CANSLNQGSTYEQYF. The DNA reads TGCGCCAACAGCTTGAATCAGGGATCTACCTACGAGCAGTACTTC.